A single T cell receptor beta chain is shown here with its context. Source study methods: It was from reference gene primer amplification that nucleated cell counts were estimated. The protocol was immunoSEQ multiplex PCR, while the TCRdb copy is restricted to in-frame clones and leaves out a portion. The DNA gave D and trimming, while V, J and clone size come from that table. The data show about 53,000 clones, roughly 85% seen once. These data belong to a study of blood T cell repertoires in COVID-19. The overall study: Sites in the United States, Italy and Spain provided acute and convalescent COVID-19 samples. T cells, B-cell-depleted T cells, or PBMCs supplied cDNA or gDNA.

With V trimmed by 4 bases and J by 4 bases, 2 bases remained unmatched. Per germline, CDR1 SEHNR and CDR2 FQNEAQ (reference sequence). The CDR3 has 15 amino acids. Source material: peripheral blood. The chain combines TRBV7-9 with TRBJ2-7, with TRBD2 identical over 15 bases. The clonotype originates from a man older than 75 with acute or convalescent COVID-19. The CDR3 sequence: CASSSGLAGGYEQYF. CDR3 in DNA: TGTGCCAGCAGCTCGGGACTAGCGGGGGGTTACGAGCAGTACTTC.